Sequencing of this T cell receptor (beta chain) was carried out in a study of blood T cell repertoires in COVID-19. On the study more broadly: Acute-phase and convalescent COVID-19 samples originated in the United States, Italy and Spain. PBMCs, B-cell-depleted T cells, or T cells provided the cDNA or gDNA that made up the material.

Germline V gene sequence: CDR1 LNHDA, CDR2 SQIVND (reference sequence). The CDR3 is made up of 13 amino acids. V shed 3 bases and J shed 3 bases, with 8 bases lying between them. Authors' methods: Using reference gene primer amplification, nucleated cell counts were estimated. The assay was immunoSEQ multiplex PCR, and TCRdb's table has in-frame clones only and misses some. V and J calls and clone size are those listed in that table; D and trimming were worked out from the DNA. This table has under 250,000 clones, over 70% appearing once. This clone was counted once. The TCR originated in a man aged 35-49 years with active or convalescent COVID-19. The chain has TRBV19 and TRBJ1-2; no reliable D call. Sequences were obtained from peripheral blood. CDR3 sequence: CASSMYYHYGYTF. As DNA, the CDR3 is TGTGCCAGTAGTATGTACTACCACTATGGCTACACCTTC.